This T cell receptor (beta chain) was captured in a study of blood T cell repertoires in COVID-19. Study at large: Two consecutive negative NP/OP PCR tests, clearance, or resolved symptoms defined Cohort 3 recovery. The origin of the acute and convalescent COVID-19 samples was the United States, Italy and Spain.

As processed by the authors: Reference gene primer amplification gave estimated nucleated cell counts. The table came from immunoSEQ multiplex PCR; TCRdb's copy has only in-frame clones and leaves some out. The V and J calls and clone size are taken from that table; D and trimming were inferred from the DNA. Here the sample spans 200,000 to 250,000 clones, 80% to 90% being singletons. Germline loops: CDR1 SGHVS, CDR2 FQNEAQ. The CDR3 is 13 residues long. V dropped 6 bases and J dropped 4 bases, with 12 bases sitting between them. This TCR derives from a woman in her forties or fifties in a cohort exposed to, infected with or recovered from COVID-19 (not recorded which). The sequencing sample was made of PBMCs or T cells enriched from blood (not recorded which). The chain joins TRBV7-8 to TRBJ1-1; D is unclear. The CDR3 loop reads CASRAPGSTEAFF. Here the CDR3 DNA reads TGTGCCAGCAGGGCTCCGGGGTCCACTGAAGCTTTCTTT. Full variable domain (remainder filled in from reference TRBV7-8 and TRBJ1-1): GAGVSQSPRYKVAKRGQDVALRCDPISGHVSLFWYQQALGQGPEFLTYFQNEAQLDKSGLPSDRFFAERPEGSVSTLKIQRTQQEDSAVYLCASRAPGSTEAFFGQGTRLTVV.